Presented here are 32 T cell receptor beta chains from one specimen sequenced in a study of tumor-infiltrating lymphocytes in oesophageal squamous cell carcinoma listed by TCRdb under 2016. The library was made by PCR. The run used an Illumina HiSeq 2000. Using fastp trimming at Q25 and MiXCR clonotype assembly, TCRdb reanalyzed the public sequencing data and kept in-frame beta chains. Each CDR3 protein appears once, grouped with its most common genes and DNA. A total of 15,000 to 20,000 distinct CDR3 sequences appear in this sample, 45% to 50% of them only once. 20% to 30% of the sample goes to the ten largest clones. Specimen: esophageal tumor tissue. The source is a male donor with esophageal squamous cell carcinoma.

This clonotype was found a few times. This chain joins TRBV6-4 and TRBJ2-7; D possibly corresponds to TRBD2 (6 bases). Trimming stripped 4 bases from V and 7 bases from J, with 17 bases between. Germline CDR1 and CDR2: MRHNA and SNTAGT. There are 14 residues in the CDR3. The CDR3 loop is CASSGDPSAGEQYF. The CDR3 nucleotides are TGTGCCAGCAGTGGGGACCCTAGCGCGGGTGAGCAGTACTTC.

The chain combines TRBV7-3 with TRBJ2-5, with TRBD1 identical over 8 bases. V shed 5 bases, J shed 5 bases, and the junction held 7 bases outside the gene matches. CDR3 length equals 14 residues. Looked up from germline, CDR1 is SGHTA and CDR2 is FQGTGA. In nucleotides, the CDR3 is TGTGCCAGCAGCCTGACAGGGGACGGGGAGACCCAGTACTTC. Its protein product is CASSLTGDGETQYF.

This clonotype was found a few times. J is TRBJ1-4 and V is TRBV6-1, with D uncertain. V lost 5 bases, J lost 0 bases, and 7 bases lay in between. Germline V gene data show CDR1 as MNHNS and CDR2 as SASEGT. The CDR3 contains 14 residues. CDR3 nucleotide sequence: TGTGCCAGCAGTAGACCACCAACTAATGAAAAACTGTTTTTT. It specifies CASSRPPTNEKLFF.

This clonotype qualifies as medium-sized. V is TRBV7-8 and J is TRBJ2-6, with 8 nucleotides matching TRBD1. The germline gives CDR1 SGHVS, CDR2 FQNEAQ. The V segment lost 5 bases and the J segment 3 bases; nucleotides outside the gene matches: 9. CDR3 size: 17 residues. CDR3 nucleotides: TGTGCCAGCAGCCAGGGGGCCGGGACAGTTGGGGCCAACGTCCTGACTTTC. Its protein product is CASSQGAGTVGANVLTF.

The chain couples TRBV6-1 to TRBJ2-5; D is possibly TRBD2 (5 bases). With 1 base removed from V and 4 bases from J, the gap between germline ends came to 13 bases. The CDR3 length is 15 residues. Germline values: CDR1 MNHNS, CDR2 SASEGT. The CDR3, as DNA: TGTGCCAGCAGTGAAGGCTTAGGAGCGGTAGAGACCCAGTACTTC. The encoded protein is CASSEGLGAVETQYF.

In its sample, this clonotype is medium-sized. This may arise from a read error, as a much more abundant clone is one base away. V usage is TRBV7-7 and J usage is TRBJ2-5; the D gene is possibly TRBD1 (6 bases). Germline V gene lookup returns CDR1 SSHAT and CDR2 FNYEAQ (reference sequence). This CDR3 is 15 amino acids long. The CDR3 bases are TGTGCTAGCAGCTTATTTTTTGCAGGGGAAAATGAGCAGTACTTC. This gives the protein CASSLFFAGENEQYF.

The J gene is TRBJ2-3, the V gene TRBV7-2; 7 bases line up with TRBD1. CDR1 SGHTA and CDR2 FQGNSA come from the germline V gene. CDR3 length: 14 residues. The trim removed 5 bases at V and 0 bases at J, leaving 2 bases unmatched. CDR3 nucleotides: TGTGCCAGCAGCACGACAGGGAGCACAGATACGCAGTATTTT. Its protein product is CASSTTGSTDTQYF.

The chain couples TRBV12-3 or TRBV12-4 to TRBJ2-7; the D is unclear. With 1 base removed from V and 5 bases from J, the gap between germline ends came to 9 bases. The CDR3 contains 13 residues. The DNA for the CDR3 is TGTGCCAGCAGTTTAGGACCCTCTGACGAGCAGTACTTC. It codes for CASSLGPSDEQYF.

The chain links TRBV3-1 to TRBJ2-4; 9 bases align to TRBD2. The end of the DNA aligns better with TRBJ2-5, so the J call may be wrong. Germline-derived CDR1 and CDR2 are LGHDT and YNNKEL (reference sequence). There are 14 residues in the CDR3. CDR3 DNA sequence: TGTGCCAGCAGCCTCGGGACTAGCTTAGAGACCCAGTACTTC. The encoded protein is CASSLGTSLETQYF.

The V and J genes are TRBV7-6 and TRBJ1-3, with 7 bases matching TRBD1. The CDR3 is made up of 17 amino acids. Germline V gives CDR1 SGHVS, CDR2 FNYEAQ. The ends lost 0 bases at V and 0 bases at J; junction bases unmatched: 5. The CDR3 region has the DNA TGTGCCAGCAGCTTAGCCGGGACAGTGAGCTCTGGAAACACCATATATTTT. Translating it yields CASSLAGTVSSGNTIYF.

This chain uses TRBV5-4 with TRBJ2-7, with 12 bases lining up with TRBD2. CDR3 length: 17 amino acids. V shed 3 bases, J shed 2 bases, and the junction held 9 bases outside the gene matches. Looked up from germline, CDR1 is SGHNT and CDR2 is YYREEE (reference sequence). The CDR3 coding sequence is TGTGCCAGCAGCTACTCACTAGCGGGAGGACGGACCTACGAGCAGTACTTC. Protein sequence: CASSYSLAGGRTYEQYF.

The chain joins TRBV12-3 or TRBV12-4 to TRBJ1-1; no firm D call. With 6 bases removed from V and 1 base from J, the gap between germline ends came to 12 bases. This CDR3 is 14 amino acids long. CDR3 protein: CASSPGWENTEAFF. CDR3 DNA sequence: TGTGCCAGCAGCCCAGGTTGGGAGAACACTGAAGCTTTCTTT.

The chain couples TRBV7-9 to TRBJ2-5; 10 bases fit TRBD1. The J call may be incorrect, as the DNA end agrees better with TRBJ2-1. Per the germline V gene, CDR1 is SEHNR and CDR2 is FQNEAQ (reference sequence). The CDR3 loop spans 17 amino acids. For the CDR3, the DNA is TGTGCCAGCAGCTCAATTATCGGACAGGGGGGTATCAATGAGCAGTTCTTC. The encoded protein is CASSSIIGQGGINEQFF.

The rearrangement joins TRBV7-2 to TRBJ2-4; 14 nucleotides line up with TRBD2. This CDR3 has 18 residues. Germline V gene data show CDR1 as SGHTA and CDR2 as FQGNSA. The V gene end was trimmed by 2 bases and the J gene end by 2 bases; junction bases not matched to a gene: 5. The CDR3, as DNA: TGTGCCAGCAGCTTAAGGACTAGCGGGAGGTATTCCAAAAACATTCAGTACTTC. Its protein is CASSLRTSGRYSKNIQYF.

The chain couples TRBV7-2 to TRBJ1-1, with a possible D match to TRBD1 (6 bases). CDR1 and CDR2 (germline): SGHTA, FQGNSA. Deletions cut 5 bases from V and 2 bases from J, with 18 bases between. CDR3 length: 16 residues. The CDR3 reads CASSPGAGVSNTEAFF. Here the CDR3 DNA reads TGTGCCAGCAGCCCTGGGGCAGGGGTTAGCAACACTGAAGCTTTCTTT. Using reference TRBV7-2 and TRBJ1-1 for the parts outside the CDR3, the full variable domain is GAGVSQSPSNKVTEKGKDVELRCDPISGHTALYWYRQSLGQGLEFLIYFQGNSAPDKSGLPSDRFSAERTGGSVSTLTIQRTQQEDSAVYLCASSPGAGVSNTEAFFGQGTRLTVV.

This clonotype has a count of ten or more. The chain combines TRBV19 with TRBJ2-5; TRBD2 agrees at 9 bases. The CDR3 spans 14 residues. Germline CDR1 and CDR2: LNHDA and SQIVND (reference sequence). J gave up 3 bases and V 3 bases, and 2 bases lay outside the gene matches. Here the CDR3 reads CASSIGTSKETQYF. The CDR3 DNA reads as TGTGCCAGTAGTATCGGGACTAGCAAAGAGACCCAGTACTTC. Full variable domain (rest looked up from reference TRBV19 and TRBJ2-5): DGGITQSPKYLFRKEGQNVTLSCEQNLNHDAMYWYRQDPGQGLRLIYYSQIVNDFQKGDIAEGYSVSREKKESFPLTVTSAQKNPTAFYLCASSIGTSKETQYFGPGTRLLVL.

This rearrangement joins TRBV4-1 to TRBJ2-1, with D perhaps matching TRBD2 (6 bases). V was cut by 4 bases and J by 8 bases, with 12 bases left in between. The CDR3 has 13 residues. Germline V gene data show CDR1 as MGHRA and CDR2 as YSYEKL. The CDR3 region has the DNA TGCGCCAGCAGCCGCGAATGGGGGGATGAGCAGTTCTTC. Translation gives CASSREWGDEQFF.

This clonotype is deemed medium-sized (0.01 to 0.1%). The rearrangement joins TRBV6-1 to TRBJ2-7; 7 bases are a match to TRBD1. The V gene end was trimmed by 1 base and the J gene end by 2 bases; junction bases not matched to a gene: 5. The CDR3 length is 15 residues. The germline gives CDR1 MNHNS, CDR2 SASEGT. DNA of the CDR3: TGTGCCAGCAGTGAAGGAGGGACAGCAGCCTACGAGCAGTACTTC. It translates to CASSEGGTAAYEQYF.

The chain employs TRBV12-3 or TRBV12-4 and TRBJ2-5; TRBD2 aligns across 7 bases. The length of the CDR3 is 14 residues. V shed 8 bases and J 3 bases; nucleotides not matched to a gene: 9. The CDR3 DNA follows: TGTGCCAGCTCCCAGGCTAGCGGAAAAGAGACCCAGTACTTC. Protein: CASSQASGKETQYF.

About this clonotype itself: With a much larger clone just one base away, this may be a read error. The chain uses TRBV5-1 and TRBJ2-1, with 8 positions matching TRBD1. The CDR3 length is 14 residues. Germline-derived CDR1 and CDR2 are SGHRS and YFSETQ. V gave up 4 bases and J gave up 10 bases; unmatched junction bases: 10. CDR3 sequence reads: CASSLQGEVYEQFF. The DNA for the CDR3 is TGCGCCAGCAGCCTACAGGGGGAAGTGTACGAGCAGTTCTTC.

The CDR3 DNA reads as TGTGCCAGCAGCTTCGACAGGCTATCCTACGAGCAGTACTTC. Its translation is CASSFDRLSYEQYF. The V call is TRBV7-2, the J call TRBJ2-7, with TRBD1 as a possible D gene (6 bases). Per germline, CDR1 SGHTA and CDR2 FQGNSA. The CDR3 consists of 14 residues. Trimming removed 3 bases from V and 1 base from J, with 10 bases in between.

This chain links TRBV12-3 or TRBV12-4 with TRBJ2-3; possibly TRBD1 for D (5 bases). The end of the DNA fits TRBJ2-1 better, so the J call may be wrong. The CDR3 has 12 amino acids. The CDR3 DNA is TGTGCCAGCAGCGCAGGGCCGTACGAGCAGTTCTTC. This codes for CASSAGPYEQFF.

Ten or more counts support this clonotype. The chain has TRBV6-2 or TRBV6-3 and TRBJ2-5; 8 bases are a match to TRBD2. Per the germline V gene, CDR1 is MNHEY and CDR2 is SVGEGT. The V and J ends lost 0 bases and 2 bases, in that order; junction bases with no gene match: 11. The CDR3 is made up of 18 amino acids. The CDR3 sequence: CASSYSSEASGPQETQYF. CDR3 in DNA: TGTGCCAGCAGTTACTCTTCCGAGGCTAGCGGGCCGCAAGAGACCCAGTACTTC.

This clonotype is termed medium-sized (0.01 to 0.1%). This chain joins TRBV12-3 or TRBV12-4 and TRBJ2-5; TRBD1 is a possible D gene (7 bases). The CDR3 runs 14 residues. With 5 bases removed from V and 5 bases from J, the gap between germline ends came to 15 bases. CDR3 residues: CASSLYRGGETQYF. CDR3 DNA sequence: TGTGCCAGCAGTCTATACAGGGGAGGCGAGACCCAGTACTTC.

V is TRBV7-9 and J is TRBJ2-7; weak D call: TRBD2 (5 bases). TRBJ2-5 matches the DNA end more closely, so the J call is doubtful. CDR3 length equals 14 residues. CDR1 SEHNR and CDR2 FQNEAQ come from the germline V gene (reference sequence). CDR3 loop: CASSSPLRGETQYF. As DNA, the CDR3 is TGTGCCAGCAGCTCCCCCCTCCGGGGAGAGACCCAGTACTTC.

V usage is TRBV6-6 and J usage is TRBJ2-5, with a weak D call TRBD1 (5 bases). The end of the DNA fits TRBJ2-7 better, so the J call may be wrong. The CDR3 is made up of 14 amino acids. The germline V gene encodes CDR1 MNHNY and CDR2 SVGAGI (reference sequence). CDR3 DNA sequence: TGTGCCAGCAGTTACCAGGGTAGGAACTACGAGCAGTACTTC. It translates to CASSYQGRNYEQYF.

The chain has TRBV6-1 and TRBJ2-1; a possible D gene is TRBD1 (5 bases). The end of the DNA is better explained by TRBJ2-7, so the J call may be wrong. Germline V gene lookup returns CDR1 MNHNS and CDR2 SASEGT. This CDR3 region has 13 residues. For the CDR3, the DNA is TGTGCCAGCACTGGGGCGAACCCCCACGAGCAGTACTTC. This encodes CASTGANPHEQYF.

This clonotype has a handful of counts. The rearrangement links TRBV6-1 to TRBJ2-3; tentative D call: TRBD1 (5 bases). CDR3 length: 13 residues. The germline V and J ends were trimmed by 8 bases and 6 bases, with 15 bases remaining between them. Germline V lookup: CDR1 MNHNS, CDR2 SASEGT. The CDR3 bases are TGTGCCAGCCCCAGGGATCCCGGGGATACGCAGTATTTT. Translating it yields CASPRDPGDTQYF.

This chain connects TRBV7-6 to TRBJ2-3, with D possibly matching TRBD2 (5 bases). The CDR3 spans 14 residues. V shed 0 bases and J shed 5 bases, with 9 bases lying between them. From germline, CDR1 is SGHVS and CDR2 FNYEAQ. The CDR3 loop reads CASSLAGVLDTQYF. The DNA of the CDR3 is TGTGCCAGCAGCTTAGCGGGAGTACTAGATACGCAGTATTTT.

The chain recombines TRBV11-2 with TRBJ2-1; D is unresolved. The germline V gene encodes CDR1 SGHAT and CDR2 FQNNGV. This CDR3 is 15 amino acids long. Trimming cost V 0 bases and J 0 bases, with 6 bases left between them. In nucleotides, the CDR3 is TGTGCCAGCAGCTTAGACGCGAGCTCCTACAATGAGCAGTTCTTC. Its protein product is CASSLDASSYNEQFF.

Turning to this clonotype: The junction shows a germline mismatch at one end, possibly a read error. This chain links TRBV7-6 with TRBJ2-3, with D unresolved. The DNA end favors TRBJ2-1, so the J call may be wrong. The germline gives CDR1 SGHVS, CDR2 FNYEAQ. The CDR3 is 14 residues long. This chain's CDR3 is CASSLVASSNEQFF. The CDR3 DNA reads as TGTGCTAGCAGCTTAGTGGCTAGTAGCAATGAGCAGTTCTTC.

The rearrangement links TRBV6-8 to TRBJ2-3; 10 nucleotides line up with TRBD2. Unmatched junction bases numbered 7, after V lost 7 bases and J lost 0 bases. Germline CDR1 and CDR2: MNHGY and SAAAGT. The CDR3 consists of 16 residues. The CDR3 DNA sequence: TGTGCCAGCAACCTCGGACTAGCGGCTAGCACAGATACGCAGTATTTT. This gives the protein CASNLGLAASTDTQYF.